This TCR beta chain was documented in a study of T cell repertoires in cytomegalovirus infection. Overall study results and limits: Ex vivo responses were dominated by HLA-C-restricted CMV-specific TCR beta clonotypes. CMV carriers with the relevant HLA were identified by cumulative public TCR beta family frequency.

A note on this clonotype: Its antigen is currently unknown.

TCRdb called the reads again in MiXCR, with one record for every CDR3 protein. The sample gives roughly 230,000 distinct CDR3 sequences, roughly 20% of which show up once; about 20% is in the top ten. Germline CDR1 MNHEY, CDR2 SVGAGI. V was cut by 6 bases and J by 5 bases, with 19 bases left in between. There are 15 residues in the CDR3. The sequence was obtained from a human donor in good health (CMV status not recorded). Some clones in this sample may be carry-over from other donors' samples. The sample comprised CD8+ T cells from PBMCs. J is TRBJ1-2 and V is TRBV6-5; D is ambiguous. Here the CDR3 reads CASRPQSGSLYGYTF. CDR3 DNA: TGTGCCAGCAGACCCCAGTCGGGCAGTTTATATGGCTACACCTTC.